The clone carrying this T cell receptor beta chain was observed a handful of times. The data were taken from a study of Ad26.COV2.S vaccination and SARS-CoV-2 variants. Germline CDR1 is LGHNA and CDR2 is YNFKEQ. Trimming took 0 bases from V and 3 from J, leaving 8 bases between them. This CDR3 has 15 amino acids. The protocol was immunoSEQ multiplex PCR, while the TCRdb copy is restricted to in-frame clones and leaves out a portion. The data show 440,000 or so clones, 90% seen once. The treatment was: roughly 20 received Ad26.COV2.S at low or high dose, single or two shots; roughly 5 received placebo; per-sample allocation not given. Each sample was drawn 63 days after the first injection (of vaccine or placebo).

The chain combines TRBV4-2 with TRBJ2-2, with D tentatively TRBD1 (5 bases). The sequencing here drew on peripheral blood, taken in a trial of Ad26.COV2.S vaccine versus placebo. The sequence derives from a person between 18 and 60 years old who received the Ad26.COV2.S COVID-19 vaccine or a placebo. Here the CDR3 DNA reads TGTGCCAGCAGCCAAGAAGGCAGGGACACCGGGGAGCTGTTTTTT. It is translated as CASSQEGRDTGELFF.